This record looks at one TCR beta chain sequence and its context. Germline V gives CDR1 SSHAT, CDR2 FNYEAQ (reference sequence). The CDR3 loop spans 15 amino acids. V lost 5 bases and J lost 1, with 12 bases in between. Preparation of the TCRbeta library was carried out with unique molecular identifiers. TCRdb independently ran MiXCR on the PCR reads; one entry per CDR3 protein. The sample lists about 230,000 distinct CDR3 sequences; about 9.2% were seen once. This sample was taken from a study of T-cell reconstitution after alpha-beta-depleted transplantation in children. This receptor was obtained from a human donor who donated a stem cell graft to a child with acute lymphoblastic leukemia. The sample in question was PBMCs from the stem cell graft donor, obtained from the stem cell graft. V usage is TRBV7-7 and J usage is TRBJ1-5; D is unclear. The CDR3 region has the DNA TGTGCCAGCAGCCGTATATTTAGAAGCAATCAGCCCCAGCATTTT. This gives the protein CASSRIFRSNQPQHF.